A single sample gave rise to the 22 T cell receptor beta chains below, sequenced in a study of blood T cell repertoires in COVID-19. Sequenced by immunoSEQ multiplex PCR; TCRdb stores in-frame clones only, minus some. The sample holds fewer than 120,000 clones, 82% seen once. The sample taken for sequencing was peripheral blood. The receptors stem from a woman in her fifties or sixties with acute or convalescent COVID-19.

This clone was seen more than once but under ten times. V is TRBV27 and J is TRBJ1-6, with TRBD1 identical over 9 bases. There are 20 residues in the CDR3. Germline CDR1 is MNHEY and CDR2 is SMNVEV (reference sequence). The V and J ends lost 5 bases and 1 base, in that order; junction bases with no gene match: 15. The DNA of the CDR3 is TGTGCCAGCAGTCAAGCACCCGGGACAGGGTTCGTTTCCTATAATTCACCCCTCCACTTT. It encodes CASSQAPGTGFVSYNSPLHF.

V gene TRBV11-3 combines with J gene TRBJ2-5; D might be TRBD2 (6 bases). CDR3 length: 14 residues. V lost 1 base to trimming and J lost 2 bases, with 8 bases between them. In germline, CDR1 is SGHNT, CDR2 YENEEA. The CDR3 loop reads CASSLVGGQETQYF. As DNA, the CDR3 is TGTGCCAGCAGCTTAGTTGGAGGGCAAGAGACCCAGTACTTC.

This rearrangement joins TRBV5-1 to TRBJ2-5; 10 bases are a match to TRBD1. CDR3 size: 15 residues. The germline gives CDR1 SGHRS, CDR2 YFSETQ. The trim removed 4 bases at V and 2 bases at J, leaving 5 bases unmatched. The CDR3 bases are TGCGCCAGCAGCATGGGACAGGGGAGACAAGAGACCCAGTACTTC. It is translated as CASSMGQGRQETQYF.

CDR3 protein: CASSQDGTTNSNQPQHF. The CDR3 coding sequence is TGCGCCAGCAGCCAAGACGGGACAACAAATAGCAATCAGCCCCAGCATTTT. The chain couples TRBV4-1 to TRBJ1-5, with D possibly matching TRBD1 (6 bases). Trimming left V 0 bases short and J 0 bases short, with 12 bases between. From germline, CDR1 is MGHRA and CDR2 YSYEKL. The CDR3 is made up of 17 amino acids.

On this clone: One end of the junction fails to match germline, which may point to a read error. The gene calls are TRBV7-3 and TRBJ1-2, with 9 bases identical to TRBD1. Germline V gene lookup returns CDR1 SGHTA and CDR2 FQGTGA. The CDR3 runs 14 residues. CDR3 sequence: CASSFQPGQGAQVF. As DNA, the CDR3 is TGTGCCAGCAGCTTTCAACCGGGACAGGGTGCCCAGGTCTTC.

This sequence joins TRBV2 and TRBJ1-6; D is unresolved. The CDR3 is made up of 16 amino acids. Germline CDR1 SNHLY, CDR2 FYNNEI. The germline V and J ends were trimmed by 2 bases and 8 bases, with 16 bases remaining between them. CDR3 residues: CASSERKGDKYSPLHF. The CDR3 nucleotides read TGTGCCAGCAGTGAACGGAAAGGAGATAAGTATTCACCCCTCCACTTT.

This clone has only a few counts. The chain links TRBV2 to TRBJ1-6; D possibly corresponds to TRBD1 (5 bases). CDR1 and CDR2 (germline): SNHLY, FYNNEI. Trimming left V 5 bases short and J 0 bases short, with 11 bases between. The CDR3 consists of 16 residues. CDR3 coding DNA: TGTGCCAGCAGTACCATCAGGGACTCCTATAATTCACCCCTCCACTTT. Its translation is CASSTIRDSYNSPLHF.

This chain connects TRBV5-4 to TRBJ2-7; 9 nucleotides agree with TRBD1. Germline V gene data show CDR1 as SGHNT and CDR2 as YYREEE (reference sequence). This CDR3 is 15 amino acids long. V lost 4 bases and J lost 3; bases outside the gene matches: 8. CDR3 in DNA: TGTGCCAGCAGCGTCGGGACAGGGAGACGCTACGAGCAGTACTTC. It yields the protein CASSVGTGRRYEQYF.

The chain joins TRBV5-5 to TRBJ2-1; 13 nucleotides align to TRBD2. Germline V gene lookup returns CDR1 SGHKS and CDR2 YYEKEE (reference sequence). Trimming cost V 3 bases and J 0 bases; bases outside gene matches: 6. This CDR3 spans 18 amino acids. CDR3 sequence (DNA): TGTGCCAGCAGCTCGAAGACTAGCGGGGGGCTCTCCTACAATGAGCAGTTCTTC. This encodes CASSSKTSGGLSYNEQFF.

This chain uses TRBV29-1 with TRBJ2-3; 9 bases match TRBD1. Trimming took 7 bases from V and 6 from J; bases not matched to a gene: 8. Per the germline V gene, CDR1 is SQVTM and CDR2 is ANQGSEA. The CDR3 is 13 amino acids. CDR3 region: CSADRGGRDTQYF. The CDR3 DNA is TGCAGCGCCGACAGGGGGGGTAGGGATACGCAGTATTTT.

V gene TRBV12-3 or TRBV12-4 combines with J gene TRBJ1-5; 7 bases are a match to TRBD1. This CDR3 has 13 residues. The ends lost 7 bases at V and 3 bases at J; junction bases unmatched: 3. This chain's CDR3 is CASNTGANQPQHF. The CDR3 nucleotides are TGTGCCAGCAACACAGGGGCCAATCAGCCCCAGCATTTT.

The chain carries TRBV7-8 and TRBJ1-4, with a possible D match to TRBD1 (6 bases). This CDR3 contains 15 residues. Germline loops: CDR1 SGHVS, CDR2 FQNEAQ. The V end was cut by 5 bases, the J end by 7 bases, with 17 bases between. CDR3 loop: CASSGHRELGEKLFF. The CDR3, as DNA: TGTGCCAGCAGCGGACACAGGGAATTAGGTGAAAAACTGTTTTTT.

V usage is TRBV5-4 and J usage is TRBJ1-2, with D perhaps TRBD1 (6 bases). The CDR3 loop spans 14 amino acids. V was trimmed by 0 bases and J by 7 bases, leaving 13 bases between them. The V gene's germline CDR1 is SGHNT and CDR2 YYREEE (reference sequence). CDR3 nucleotides: TGTGCCAGCAGCTTGGAACAGGGACGGGGTGGCTACACCTTC. Encoded protein: CASSLEQGRGGYTF. Full variable domain (missing parts from reference TRBV5-4 and TRBJ1-2): ETGVTQSPTHLIKTRGQQVTLRCSSQSGHNTVSWYQQALGQGPQFIFQYYREEENGRGNFPPRFSGLQFPNYSSELNVNALELDDSALYLCASSLEQGRGGYTFGSGTRLTVV.

V usage is TRBV11-3 and J usage is TRBJ2-3; D gene uncertain. Germline-derived CDR1 and CDR2 are SGHNT and YENEEA. This CDR3 is built from 18 residues. The V end lost 1 base, the J end lost 1 base, and 18 bases lay between the germline ends. CDR3 sequence reads: CASSLGIFGLNRTDTQYF. CDR3 nucleotides: TGTGCCAGCAGCTTAGGGATCTTTGGGCTGAACCGCACAGATACGCAGTATTTT.

The chain has TRBV7-8 and TRBJ2-5, with 7 bases identical to TRBD2. The CDR3 has 13 amino acids. V lost 0 bases, J lost 5 bases, and 0 bases stayed unmatched. The germline gives CDR1 SGHVS, CDR2 FQNEAQ. The CDR3 DNA reads as TGTGCCAGCAGCTTAGCGGGGGGGGAGACCCAGTACTTC. It encodes CASSLAGGETQYF.

The chain uses TRBV29-1 and TRBJ2-3; 7 bases match TRBD1. The CDR3 totals 12 residues. The germline gives CDR1 SQVTM, CDR2 ANQGSEA. V was clipped by 7 bases and J by 3 bases; unmatched bases: 4. This CDR3 is CSEKQGTDTQYF. The CDR3 DNA is TGCAGCGAGAAACAGGGGACAGATACGCAGTATTTT.

The chain recombines TRBV19 with TRBJ2-5; possible D gene TRBD2, 5 bases. This CDR3 comprises 13 residues. The V end lost 5 bases, the J end lost 2 bases, and 9 bases lay between the germline ends. Germline loops: CDR1 LNHDA, CDR2 SQIVND (reference sequence). The CDR3 DNA sequence: TGTGCCAGTAGTCGAGGGCAGCAAGAGACCCAGTACTTC. Protein: CASSRGQQETQYF.

The chain carries TRBV28 and TRBJ2-3; tentatively, D is TRBD1 (5 bases). Germline V lookup: CDR1 MDHEN, CDR2 SYDVKM. This CDR3 has 14 residues. Trimming took off 3 bases at V and 2 bases at J, with 9 bases between the two ends. In DNA form, the CDR3 reads TGTGCCAGCAGTTTTTCAGGGTTCACAGATACGCAGTATTTT. Residues: CASSFSGFTDTQYF.

The chain recombines TRBV3-1 (or the pseudogene TRBV3-2) with TRBJ2-5; D gene uncertain. Germline-derived CDR1 and CDR2 are LGHDT and YNNKEL (reference sequence). This CDR3 comprises 15 residues. The V and J ends lost 0 bases and 7 bases respectively, with 15 bases between them. CDR3 DNA: TGTGCCAGCAGCCAAGAACGCTTGGCTCTAGGGACCCAGTACTTC. Protein product: CASSQERLALGTQYF.

The V call is TRBV15, the J call TRBJ1-1; 7 bases are a match to TRBD1. The CDR3 covers 19 residues. The ends lost 5 bases at V and 4 bases at J; junction bases unmatched: 22. The germline V gene encodes CDR1 LNHNV and CDR2 YYDKDF (reference sequence). DNA for the CDR3: TGTGCCACCAGCCTGAGGGGGACCACAGGGGCTCGTCTCTCCACTGAAGCTTTCTTT. This sequence encodes CATSLRGTTGARLSTEAFF.

The gene calls are TRBV7-9 and TRBJ1-4; tentatively, D is TRBD1 (5 bases). The CDR3 length is 18 residues. V lost 6 bases to trimming and J lost 0 bases, with 20 bases between them. The germline gives CDR1 SEHNR, CDR2 FQNEAQ (reference sequence). The DNA for the CDR3 is TGTGCCAGCAGTCGGGGGTGGGCAGCCCTTGCAACTAATGAAAAACTGTTTTTT. Its protein is CASSRGWAALATNEKLFF.

The chain has TRBV7-6 and TRBJ2-6; TRBD2 matches at 8 bases. V lost 1 base, J lost 0 bases, and 5 bases stayed unmatched. The CDR3 consists of 18 residues. Looked up from germline, CDR1 is SGHVS and CDR2 is FNYEAQ. Here the CDR3 DNA reads TGTGCCAGCAGCTTAGAGGCCAGCGGGGGCTCTGGGGCCAACGTCCTGACTTTC. Protein sequence: CASSLEASGGSGANVLTF. Full variable domain (rest looked up from reference TRBV7-6 and TRBJ2-6): GAGVSQSPRYKVTKRGQDVALRCDPISGHVSLYWYRQALGQGPEFLTYFNYEAQQDKSGLPNDRFSAERPEGSISTLTIQRTEQRDSAMYRCASSLEASGGSGANVLTFGAGSRLTVL.